What follows are 16 T cell receptor beta chains derived from one specimen sequenced in a study of PD-1 blockade in classical Hodgkin lymphoma. Brentuximab vedotin exposure varied among the patients, all of whom had relapsed after autologous stem cell transplantation. This table comes from immunoSEQ multiplex PCR, and its TCRdb copy is limited to in-frame clones, with some not included. The sample yields some 100,000 clones, roughly 92% seen once. Here the sequenced sample was peripheral blood mononuclear cells (PBMCs), taken at baseline. Receptors originate from a human donor with classical Hodgkin lymphoma.

The gene calls are TRBV7-2 and TRBJ2-1; a weak D match, TRBD1 (6 bases). The CDR3 consists of 14 residues. Per the germline V gene, CDR1 is SGHTA and CDR2 is FQGNSA. With 4 bases removed from V and 7 bases from J, the gap between germline ends came to 14 bases. Here the CDR3 reads CASSYRTGSNEQFF. The DNA for the CDR3 is TGTGCCAGCAGCTACCGTACAGGGTCAAATGAGCAGTTCTTC. Full variable domain (outside the CDR3, taken from reference TRBV7-2 and TRBJ2-1): GAGVSQSPSNKVTEKGKDVELRCDPISGHTALYWYRQSLGQGLEFLIYFQGNSAPDKSGLPSDRFSAERTGGSVSTLTIQRTQQEDSAVYLCASSYRTGSNEQFFGPGTRLTVL.

V gene TRBV19 combines with J gene TRBJ2-7; TRBD1 agrees at 8 bases. In germline, CDR1 is LNHDA, CDR2 SQIVND (reference sequence). V was clipped by 2 bases and J by 5 bases; unmatched bases: 5. The CDR3 runs to 14 residues. DNA for the CDR3: TGTGCCAGTAGTATACCGGGACAGGCCCACGAGCAGTACTTC. Amino acids: CASSIPGQAHEQYF.

This chain uses TRBV9 with TRBJ2-3; TRBD2 matches 11 bases. The CDR3 spans 15 residues. The germline gives CDR1 SGDLS, CDR2 YYNGEE. V trimming: 0 bases; J trimming: 5 bases; junction bases outside the gene matches: 2. CDR3: CASSVGGLAGDTQYF. CDR3 coding DNA: TGTGCCAGCAGCGTAGGAGGACTAGCGGGAGATACGCAGTATTTT.

The rearrangement links TRBV7-9 to TRBJ1-5; TRBD1 matches at 9 bases. Unmatched junction bases numbered 4, after V lost 5 bases and J lost 8 bases. This CDR3 spans 13 amino acids. CDR1 and CDR2 from the germline V gene are SEHNR and FQNEAQ (reference sequence). The CDR3 DNA reads as TGTGCCAGCAGCCAGAGGACAGGGGAGCCCCAGCATTTT. Residues: CASSQRTGEPQHF.

The rearrangement uses TRBV5-1 and TRBJ2-2; D is ambiguous. Trimming pared 5 bases from V and 7 bases from J, leaving 15 bases between. The CDR3 length is 14 residues. Per germline, CDR1 SGHRS and CDR2 YFSETQ. The CDR3 nucleotides are TGCGCCAGCAGGCTGGGCAACTTGGTCGGGGAGCTGTTTTTT. It translates to CASRLGNLVGELFF.

CDR3: CASSPRTSGGTDTQYF. DNA of the CDR3: TGCGCCAGCAGCCCCAGGACTAGCGGGGGCACAGATACGCAGTATTTT. This chain links TRBV5-1 with TRBJ2-3, with TRBD2 matching over 12 bases. Germline values: CDR1 SGHRS, CDR2 YFSETQ. The CDR3 totals 16 residues. V shed 4 bases, J shed 1 base, and the junction held 4 bases outside the gene matches. The full variable domain, rest sourced from reference TRBV5-1 and TRBJ2-3, is KAGVTQTPRYLIKTRGQQVTLSCSPISGHRSVSWYQQTPGQGLQFLFEYFSETQRNKGNFPGRFSGRQFSNSRSEMNVSTLELGDSALYLCASSPRTSGGTDTQYFGPGTRLTVL.

This clone came up once. This rearrangement joins TRBV29-1 to TRBJ2-3; 9 bases are a match to TRBD1. Per the germline V gene, CDR1 is SQVTM and CDR2 is ANQGSEA. The ends lost 7 bases at V and 2 bases at J; junction bases unmatched: 4. The CDR3 extends over 13 amino acids. CDR3 nucleotide sequence: TGCAGCGGAAGGACAGGGGTCACAGATACGCAGTATTTT. Amino acids: CSGRTGVTDTQYF.

The V and J genes are TRBV27 and TRBJ2-2; 8 nucleotides align to TRBD1. V shed 3 bases and J 5 bases; nucleotides not matched to a gene: 5. The CDR3 extends over 15 amino acids. Germline V CDR1 and CDR2: MNHEY, SMNVEV (reference sequence). The CDR3 bases are TGTGCCAGCAGTTTTCAGGGGGCTAGGACCGGGGAGCTGTTTTTT. It encodes CASSFQGARTGELFF.

The V gene is TRBV5-1, the J gene TRBJ2-7, with a tentative D call TRBD1 (6 bases). With 0 bases removed from V and 5 bases from J, the gap between germline ends came to 12 bases. This CDR3 is 14 amino acids long. Germline V gene lookup returns CDR1 SGHRS and CDR2 YFSETQ. This CDR3 reads CASSLVLGAHEQYF. The CDR3 DNA sequence: TGCGCCAGCAGCTTGGTTCTGGGGGCCCACGAGCAGTACTTC.

This chain joins TRBV27 and TRBJ2-2; 9 bases are shared with TRBD2. Germline CDR1 and CDR2: MNHEY and SMNVEV (reference sequence). The J segment lost 1 base and the V segment lost 6 bases, leaving 3 bases of the junction unmatched. CDR3 length equals 15 residues. This CDR3 is CASRKAGGNTGELFF. CDR3 DNA sequence: TGTGCCAGCAGAAAAGCGGGGGGGAACACCGGGGAGCTGTTTTTT.

This chain uses TRBV7-2 with TRBJ2-5; D unclear. CDR1 and CDR2 from the germline V gene are SGHTA and FQGNSA. V dropped 3 bases and J dropped 9 bases, with 8 bases sitting between them. This CDR3 spans 11 amino acids. The CDR3 DNA follows: TGTGCCAGCAGCTTTAGCCCATCCCAGTACTTC. Protein sequence: CASSFSPSQYF.

The chain employs TRBV10-3 and TRBJ2-7; 9 nucleotides line up with TRBD2. The CDR3 spans 14 residues. CDR1 is ENHRY, CDR2 SYGVKD, per germline. Trimming took 10 bases from V and 4 from J; bases not matched to a gene: 11. The CDR3 sequence: CATRNRTSEYEQYF. The CDR3 coding sequence is TGTGCCACCCGGAATCGGACTAGCGAGTACGAGCAGTACTTC.

V gene TRBV28 combines with J gene TRBJ1-1; D call uncertain. Germline V CDR1 and CDR2: MDHEN, SYDVKM. The CDR3 runs 13 residues. Trimming took off 7 bases at V and 0 bases at J, with 9 bases between the two ends. The CDR3 sequence: CASTGVMNTEAFF. The CDR3 DNA reads TGTGCCAGCACAGGTGTCATGAACACTGAAGCTTTCTTT.

This clone turned up a few times. The J gene is TRBJ1-5, the V gene TRBV4-1, with D maybe TRBD1 (5 bases). This CDR3 has 16 residues. The ends were cut back, 1 base at V and 6 bases at J, with 16 bases in the middle. Germline V gene data show CDR1 as MGHRA and CDR2 as YSYEKL. The DNA of the CDR3 is TGCGCCAGCAGCCAAGGGGCCAGGGAGAAGGGTCAGCCCCAGCATTTT. Its translation: CASSQGAREKGQPQHF.

The chain couples TRBV28 to TRBJ1-2; D uncertain. With 4 bases removed from V and 0 bases from J, the gap between germline ends came to 6 bases. Per the germline V gene, CDR1 is MDHEN and CDR2 is SYDVKM. The length of the CDR3 is 13 residues. The CDR3 sequence: CASSSPPNYGYTF. CDR3 in DNA: TGTGCCAGCAGTTCCCCCCCTAACTATGGCTACACCTTC.

The rearrangement joins TRBV28 to TRBJ1-5; TRBD1 aligns across 8 bases. Germline CDR1 is MDHEN and CDR2 is SYDVKM. The ends lost 4 bases at V and 7 bases at J; junction bases unmatched: 9. The CDR3 is 15 amino acids. The CDR3 DNA follows: TGTGCCAGCAGTTCCTCTGGACAGGGCGACCAGCCCCAGCATTTT. Translated, it gives CASSSSGQGDQPQHF.